Described below is a single T cell receptor beta chain sequence and its context. The junction had 7 bases not matched to a gene; V was cut back by 6 bases and J by 4 bases. This CDR3 spans 15 amino acids. CDR1 is LNHDA, CDR2 SQIVND, per germline (reference sequence). This sample was included in a study of blood T cell repertoires in COVID-19. As processed by the authors: Estimation of nucleated cell counts was performed using reference gene primer amplification. The protocol was immunoSEQ multiplex PCR, while the TCRdb copy is restricted to in-frame clones and leaves out a portion. The DNA was the basis for D and trimming; V, J and clone size are from that table. The profile covers under 250,000 clones, with 85% to 90% appearing a single time and 2.5% to 3.5% taken by the ten largest.

Sequences were obtained from peripheral blood. The sequence derives from a woman aged 55-75 years with acute or convalescent COVID-19. The J gene is TRBJ2-3, the V gene TRBV19, with TRBD2 matching over 10 bases. The DNA of the CDR3 is TGTGCCAGTAGCCCGGGACTAGCGAGGTCAGATACGCAGTATTTT. Its translation is CASSPGLARSDTQYF.